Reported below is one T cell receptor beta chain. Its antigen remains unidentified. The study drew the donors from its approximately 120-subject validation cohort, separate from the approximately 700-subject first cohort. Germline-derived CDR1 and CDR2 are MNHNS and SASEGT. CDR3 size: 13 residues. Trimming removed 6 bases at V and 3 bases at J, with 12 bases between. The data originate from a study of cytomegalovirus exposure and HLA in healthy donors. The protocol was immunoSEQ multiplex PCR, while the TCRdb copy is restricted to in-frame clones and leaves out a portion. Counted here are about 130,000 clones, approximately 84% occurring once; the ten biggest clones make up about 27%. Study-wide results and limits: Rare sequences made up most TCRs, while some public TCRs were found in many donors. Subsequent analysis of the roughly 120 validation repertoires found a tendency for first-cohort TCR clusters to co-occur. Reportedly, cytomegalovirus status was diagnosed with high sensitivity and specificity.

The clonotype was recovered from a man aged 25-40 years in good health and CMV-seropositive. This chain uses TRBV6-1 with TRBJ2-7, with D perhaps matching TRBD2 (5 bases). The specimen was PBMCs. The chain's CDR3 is CASRSTMNYEQYF. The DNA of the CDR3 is TGTGCCAGCAGGTCGACTATGAACTACGAGCAGTACTTC.